This passage covers 10 T cell receptor beta chains from one sample sequenced in a study of T cell responses to AZD1222 COVID-19 vaccine. The method was immunoSEQ multiplex PCR; TCRdb's version includes in-frame clones alone and lacks a portion of them. In the table there are about 53,000 clones, roughly 83% of which are singletons. Material: peripheral blood, obtained on day 0 of AZD1222 vaccination. The receptors here all came from an adult in good health.

The chain combines TRBV11-2 with TRBJ1-2; D unclear. Germline V CDR1 and CDR2: SGHAT, FQNNGV. This CDR3 has 16 amino acids. V lost 2 bases and J lost 7, with 20 bases in between. The DNA of the CDR3 is TGTGCCAGCAGCTTACATCCGCCAGGAGGGTCCGGTGGCTACACCTTC. Residues: CASSLHPPGGSGGYTF.

This chain links TRBV30 with TRBJ2-7; D unresolved. This CDR3 contains 14 residues. V lost 5 bases and J lost 6, with 20 bases in between. The germline gives CDR1 GTSNPN, CDR2 SVGIG (reference sequence). This chain's CDR3 is CAWGFDAAAAEQYF. The CDR3 coding sequence is TGTGCCTGGGGATTCGACGCCGCCGCCGCCGAGCAGTACTTC.

This chain uses TRBV14 with TRBJ2-6; 13 bases are shared with TRBD2. The V gene end was trimmed by 5 bases and the J gene end by 0 bases; junction bases not matched to a gene: 13. The CDR3 loop spans 21 amino acids. Germline loops: CDR1 SGHDN, CDR2 FVKESK. The CDR3 protein is CASSTPPPGLAGRSGANVLTF. The CDR3 coding sequence is TGTGCCAGCAGCACCCCGCCCCCGGGACTAGCGGGGCGCTCTGGGGCCAACGTCCTGACTTTC.

This chain uses TRBV21-1 with TRBJ2-1; the table's TRBD2 call for D was not verified on the DNA. TRBV21-1 is assigned pseudogene status. The CDR3 is made up of 20 amino acids. CDR3 DNA sequence: TGTGCCAGCAGCGCAGAAACCCCAGGGGTAGCGGGTCAATCTTGGCTTGAGCAGTTCTTC. It specifies CASSAETPGVAGQSWLEQFF.

V usage is TRBV30 and J usage is TRBJ1-1; D ambiguous. Trimming shortened V by 3 bases and J by 1 base, and 9 bases separated the two germline ends. Germline values: CDR1 GTSNPN, CDR2 SVGIG (reference sequence). The CDR3 runs 13 residues. The CDR3 bases are TGTGCCTGGAGCAGAGAGCGGAACACTGAAGCTTTCTTT. This translates into CAWSRERNTEAFF. The whole variable domain, remainder taken from reference TRBV30 and TRBJ1-1, is SQTIHQWPATLVQPVGSPLSLECTVEGTSNPNLYWYRQAAGRGLQLLFYSVGIGQISSEVPQNLSASRPQDRQFILSSKKLLLSDSGFYLCAWSRERNTEAFFGQGTRLTVV.

The gene calls are TRBV6-5 and TRBJ2-7; perhaps D is TRBD1 or TRBD2 (5 bases each). The germline CDR1 and CDR2 sequences are MNHEY and SVGAGI. The CDR3 is 15 residues long. Trimming took 4 bases from V and 1 from J, leaving 14 bases between them. CDR3 amino acids: CASSSGTQLSYEQYF. CDR3 nucleotide sequence: TGTGCCAGCAGTTCCGGGACCCAACTATCCTACGAGCAGTACTTC.

The chain recombines TRBV7-3 with TRBJ2-2, with no clear D. Per the germline V gene, CDR1 is SGHTA and CDR2 is FQGTGA. This CDR3 is built from 13 residues. V shed 4 bases and J shed 6 bases, with 9 bases lying between them. In DNA, the CDR3 is TGTGCCAGCAGCTCCCCGGTGTCCGGGGAGCTGTTTTTT. Translation gives CASSSPVSGELFF.

The chain has TRBV7-9 and TRBJ2-2; 7 bases fit TRBD2. The CDR3 runs 16 residues. The germline CDR1 and CDR2 sequences are SEHNR and FQNEAQ (reference sequence). V was clipped by 3 bases and J by 1 base; unmatched bases: 5. DNA for the CDR3: TGTGCCAGCAGCTTGGGACTACGAGGGAACACCGGGGAGCTGTTTTTT. It translates to CASSLGLRGNTGELFF.

This clone was found once. This chain connects TRBV9 to TRBJ2-1; TRBD2 agrees at 7 bases. The CDR3 runs 16 residues. Trimming removed 2 bases from V and 5 bases from J; junction bases left unmatched: 10. CDR1 is SGDLS, CDR2 YYNGEE, per germline. CDR3 bases: TGTGCCAGCAGCGTTAGTACCGGGACTACCAACAATGAGCAGTTCTTC. It encodes CASSVSTGTTNNEQFF.

This clone was recorded once. The V call is TRBV10-3, the J call TRBJ2-2; 9 bases are shared with TRBD2. The CDR3 loop spans 12 amino acids. CDR1 is ENHRY and CDR2 is SYGVKD in the germline V gene. V lost 0 bases and J lost 16; bases outside the gene matches: 3. Here the CDR3 DNA reads TGTGCCATCAGTGAGTCAGGGACTAGCTCGTTTTTT. As protein: CAISESGTSSFF.